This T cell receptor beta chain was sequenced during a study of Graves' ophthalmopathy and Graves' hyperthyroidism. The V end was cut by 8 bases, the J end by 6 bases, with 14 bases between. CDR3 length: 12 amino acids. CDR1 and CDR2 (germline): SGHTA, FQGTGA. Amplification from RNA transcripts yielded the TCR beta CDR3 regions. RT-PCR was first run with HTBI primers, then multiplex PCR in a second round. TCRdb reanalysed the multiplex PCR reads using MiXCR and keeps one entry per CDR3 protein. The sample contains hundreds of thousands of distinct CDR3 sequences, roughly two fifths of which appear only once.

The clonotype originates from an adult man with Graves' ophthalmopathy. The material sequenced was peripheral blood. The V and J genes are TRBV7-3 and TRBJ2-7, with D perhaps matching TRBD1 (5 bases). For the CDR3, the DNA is TGTGCCAGCTTAGGGGTGGGTTCCGAGCAGTACTTC. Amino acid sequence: CASLGVGSEQYF.